One sample yielded the 27 T cell receptor beta chains listed below, sequenced in a study of cytotoxic CD8 clonotypes in ibrutinib-treated CLL. Clones were sequenced by immunoSEQ multiplex PCR, and TCRdb holds only the in-frame ones, with some missing. The sample contains more than 200,000 clones, about three quarters of which appear only once. Material: PBMCs, obtained after 24 months of ibrutinib treatment. The source is a human donor with chronic lymphocytic leukemia.

Points on this clone: One junction end does not reproduce the germline sequence, and a read error may be involved. The chain uses TRBV4-3 and TRBJ2-1, with D perhaps matching TRBD2 (10 bases). This CDR3 contains 18 residues. Germline V gene data show CDR1 as LGHNA and CDR2 as YSLEER. The chain's CDR3 is CASSKDRGVLAGGGEQFF. CDR3 coding DNA: TGCGCCAGCAGCAAAGACAGGGGGGTCTTAGCGGGAGGTGGAGAGCAGTTCTTC.

The chain is built from TRBV2 and TRBJ1-5; 8 bases map to TRBD1. This CDR3 has 15 amino acids. V lost 7 bases and J lost 4; bases outside the gene matches: 9. Germline lookup yields CDR1 SNHLY and CDR2 FYNNEI. The CDR3 loop is CASMPGQGQNQPQHF. The CDR3 DNA reads TGTGCCAGCATGCCCGGACAGGGTCAAAATCAGCCCCAGCATTTT.

This clone was picked up a small number of times. This chain connects TRBV2 to TRBJ1-5, with 8 bases lining up with TRBD1. Trimming cost V 8 bases and J 4 bases; bases outside gene matches: 1. This CDR3 contains 12 residues. Germline CDR1 and CDR2: SNHLY and FYNNEI. The CDR3 spells CASRDRNQPQHF. The DNA for the CDR3 is TGTGCCAGCCGGGACAGGAATCAGCCCCAGCATTTT.

The chain is built from TRBV5-6 and TRBJ2-5, with TRBD2 matching 7 bases. Per germline, CDR1 SGHDT and CDR2 YYEEEE. J gave up 4 bases and V 0 bases, and 3 bases lay outside the gene matches. The CDR3 has 14 residues. CDR3 in amino acids: CASSLVWGGETQYF. The CDR3 DNA sequence: TGTGCCAGCAGCTTGGTGTGGGGGGGAGAGACCCAGTACTTC. The whole variable domain, filled in from reference TRBV5-6 and TRBJ2-5, reads DAGVTQSPTHLIKTRGQQVTLRCSPKSGHDTVSWYQQALGQGPQFIFQYYEEEERQRGNFPDRFSGHQFPNYSSELNVNALLLGDSALYLCASSLVWGGETQYFGPGTRLLVL.

This clone was observed a handful of times. CDR3 sequence reads: CASRLTSGVYEQYF. Written as DNA, the CDR3 is TGCGCCAGCAGGTTGACTAGCGGGGTGTACGAGCAGTACTTC. The rearrangement joins TRBV5-1 to TRBJ2-7; 11 bases agree with TRBD2. This CDR3 comprises 14 residues. J was trimmed by 4 bases and V by 5 bases; bases with no gene match: 5. Germline loops: CDR1 SGHRS, CDR2 YFSETQ.

The rearrangement uses TRBV7-8 and TRBJ2-5; D not certain. CDR3 length equals 13 residues. V lost 1 base and J lost 1, with 4 bases in between. Looked up from germline, CDR1 is SGHVS and CDR2 is FQNEAQ. CDR3 residues: CASSLGTQETQYF. Written as DNA, the CDR3 is TGTGCCAGCAGCTTAGGGACCCAAGAGACCCAGTACTTC. The full variable domain, with the rest looked up from reference TRBV7-8 and TRBJ2-5, is GAGVSQSPRYKVAKRGQDVALRCDPISGHVSLFWYQQALGQGPEFLTYFQNEAQLDKSGLPSDRFFAERPEGSVSTLKIQRTQQEDSAVYLCASSLGTQETQYFGPGTRLLVL.

The CDR3 nucleotides are TGTGCCAGCTTTGTACCGGGGGGATTGAGGGAGACCCAGTACTTC. Its translation is CASFVPGGLRETQYF. The chain is built from TRBV7-8 and TRBJ2-5; 7 bases align to TRBD2. The CDR3 has 15 amino acids. V shed 8 bases, J shed 5 bases, and the junction held 14 bases outside the gene matches. From germline, CDR1 is SGHVS and CDR2 FQNEAQ.

The chain employs TRBV7-9 and TRBJ2-1, with D possibly being TRBD1 (5 bases). CDR1 is SEHNR and CDR2 is FQNEAQ in the germline V gene (reference sequence). This CDR3 spans 12 amino acids. The V gene lost 5 bases and the J gene lost 14 bases, with 16 bases spanning the gap. The CDR3 region is CASSVPTEYEFF. The CDR3 coding sequence is TGTGCCAGCAGCGTACCGACAGAATACGAGTTCTTC. Full variable domain (missing parts from reference TRBV7-9 and TRBJ2-1): DTGVSQNPRHKITKRGQNVTFRCDPISEHNRLYWYRQTLGQGPEFLTYFQNEAQLEKSRLLSDRFSAERPKGSFSTLEIQRTEQGDSAMYLCASSVPTEYEFFGPGTRLTVL.

The chain employs TRBV2 and TRBJ1-4, with unresolved D. The CDR3 loop spans 15 amino acids. CDR1 is SNHLY, CDR2 FYNNEI, per germline. V lost 9 bases, J lost 6 bases, and 20 bases lay in between. Written as DNA, the CDR3 is TGTGCCAGTACAGAAGGTGGGAGGGTTGATGAAAAACTGTTTTTT. This encodes CASTEGGRVDEKLFF.

The chain links TRBV27 to TRBJ1-2; 12 nucleotides align to TRBD1. The germline gives CDR1 MNHEY, CDR2 SMNVEV (reference sequence). Germline trimming cut 5 bases from V and 4 bases from J; bases unmatched to any gene: 8. The CDR3 is made up of 16 amino acids. The CDR3 is CASSETGTGGGYGYTF. As DNA, the CDR3 is TGTGCCAGCAGTGAAACCGGGACAGGGGGCGGCTATGGCTACACCTTC.

The chain carries TRBV15 and TRBJ2-5, with D perhaps TRBD1 (6 bases). The germline V and J ends were trimmed by 5 bases and 5 bases, with 18 bases remaining between them. CDR1 LNHNV and CDR2 YYDKDF come from the germline V gene (reference sequence). CDR3 length: 15 residues. This chain's CDR3 is CATSQGQEVSETQYF. The CDR3 coding sequence is TGTGCCACCAGCCAGGGACAAGAGGTGTCGGAGACCCAGTACTTC.

The gene calls are TRBV19 and TRBJ2-4, with TRBD1 matching 7 bases. CDR1 is LNHDA, CDR2 SQIVND, per germline (reference sequence). The CDR3 runs to 15 residues. V lost 8 bases to trimming and J lost 3 bases; unmatched junction nucleotides: 10. CDR3 nucleotides: TGTGCCAGTGGGACAACAGGGGTATTCAAAAACATTCAGTACTTC. Its translation is CASGTTGVFKNIQYF.

The V call is TRBV2, the J call TRBJ2-3; D possibly matches TRBD1 or TRBD2 (5 bases each). Germline V gives CDR1 SNHLY, CDR2 FYNNEI. V was cut by 6 bases and J by 8 bases, with 12 bases left in between. This CDR3 region has 12 residues. The CDR3 DNA sequence: TGTGCCAGCAGCGCCGGGACCGCTACGCAGTATTTT. Translating gives CASSAGTATQYF.

This clone was detected only once. This chain joins TRBV4-1 and TRBJ1-4; D call uncertain. Germline assignment: CDR1 MGHRA and CDR2 YSYEKL. The CDR3 is 14 residues long. The germline V and J ends were trimmed by 4 bases and 0 bases, with 6 bases remaining between them. The CDR3 protein is CASSPSTTNEKLFF. Here the CDR3 DNA reads TGCGCCAGCAGCCCCAGCACAACTAATGAAAAACTGTTTTTT.

The V and J genes are TRBV11-3 and TRBJ2-7; D is uncertain. The CDR3 has 15 residues. Germline lookup yields CDR1 SGHNT and CDR2 YENEEA. The V and J ends lost 1 base and 3 bases respectively, with 13 bases between them. CDR3 residues: CASSLGSNGDYEQYF. The CDR3 nucleotides read TGTGCCAGCAGCTTAGGTTCAAACGGAGACTACGAGCAGTACTTC.

V and J are TRBV7-9 and TRBJ2-5; the D is unclear. Germline values: CDR1 SEHNR, CDR2 FQNEAQ (reference sequence). Between the trimmed V and J ends, which lost 5 bases and 2 bases, there was a span of 6 bases. CDR3 length: 12 amino acids. In nucleotides, the CDR3 is TGTGCCAGCAGCCGCTTACAAGAGACCCAGTACTTC. Protein product: CASSRLQETQYF.

The chain links TRBV7-3 to TRBJ2-7; TRBD2 aligns across 7 bases. Germline CDR1 and CDR2: SGHTA and FQGTGA. CDR3 length: 16 residues. The V segment lost 5 bases and the J segment 1 base; nucleotides outside the gene matches: 11. CDR3 residues: CASSRNGASGSYEQYF. The DNA of the CDR3 is TGTGCCAGCAGCCGAAATGGGGCTAGCGGTTCCTACGAGCAGTACTTC. Full variable domain (rest looked up from reference TRBV7-3 and TRBJ2-7): GAGVSQTPSNKVTEKGKYVELRCDPISGHTALYWYRQSLGQGPEFLIYFQGTGAADDSGLPNDRFFAVRPEGSVSTLKIQRTERGDSAVYLCASSRNGASGSYEQYFGPGTRLTVT.

This chain connects TRBV19 to TRBJ1-3, with D perhaps matching TRBD1 (6 bases). The CDR3 is 14 residues long. V lost 8 bases and J 6 bases, leaving 17 bases between the germline ends. Looked up from germline, CDR1 is LNHDA and CDR2 is SQIVND (reference sequence). In DNA form, the CDR3 reads TGTGCCAGTTTGGATAAGGGGGGAAAAAACACCATATATTTT. Protein product: CASLDKGGKNTIYF.

This clone showed up just once. This chain joins TRBV18 and TRBJ1-1; the D gene is possibly TRBD1 (5 bases). Germline values: CDR1 KGHSH, CDR2 LQKENI. This CDR3 has 17 amino acids. V lost 1 base to trimming and J lost 1 base, with 16 bases between them. DNA of the CDR3: TGTGCCAGCTCACCACGGGAGGGGTCGATGTCGAACACTGAAGCTTTCTTT. Its protein product is CASSPREGSMSNTEAFF.

V and J are TRBV9 and TRBJ2-3; tentative D call: TRBD2 (5 bases). From germline, CDR1 is SGDLS and CDR2 YYNGEE. This CDR3 contains 14 residues. V lost 4 bases, J lost 4 bases, and 13 bases lay in between. In DNA form, the CDR3 reads TGTGCCAGCAGCCTTCTTCCGGAGGCAGATACGCAGTATTTT. This encodes CASSLLPEADTQYF. The full variable domain, in which reference TRBV9 and TRBJ2-3 provide the parts outside the CDR3, is DSGVTQTPKHLITATGQRVTLRCSPRSGDLSVYWYQQSLDQGLQFLIQYYNGEERAKGNILERFSAQQFPDLHSELNLSSLELGDSALYFCASSLLPEADTQYFGPGTRLTVL.

The chain employs TRBV18 and TRBJ2-1; maybe TRBD2 (6 bases). The germline gives CDR1 KGHSH, CDR2 LQKENI. This CDR3 comprises 15 residues. Trimming stripped 3 bases from V and 9 bases from J, with 18 bases between. The CDR3 reads CASSPRGVSGGEQFF. CDR3 bases: TGTGCCAGCTCACCGCGGGGAGTTTCTGGCGGTGAGCAGTTCTTC.

The chain recombines TRBV29-1 with TRBJ2-1, with D uncertain. The ends were cut back, 4 bases at V and 8 bases at J, with 3 bases in the middle. Germline V gene sequence: CDR1 SQVTM, CDR2 ANQGSEA. This CDR3 region has 9 residues. The CDR3 region has the DNA TGCAGCGTTGGGGATGAGCAGTTCTTC. It codes for CSVGDEQFF.

The chain uses TRBV7-9 and TRBJ2-1; a possible D gene is TRBD2 (5 bases). Germline V gene lookup returns CDR1 SEHNR and CDR2 FQNEAQ (reference sequence). The CDR3 loop spans 17 amino acids. Deletions cut 4 bases from V and 10 bases from J, with 26 bases between. The DNA for the CDR3 is TGTGCCAGCAGCTCCCAGGTATGGGCTAGTCGGGAAATCGAGCAGTTCTTC. This codes for CASSSQVWASREIEQFF. Full variable domain (rest looked up from reference TRBV7-9 and TRBJ2-1): DTGVSQNPRHKITKRGQNVTFRCDPISEHNRLYWYRQTLGQGPEFLTYFQNEAQLEKSRLLSDRFSAERPKGSFSTLEIQRTEQGDSAMYLCASSSQVWASREIEQFFGPGTRLTVL.

The rearrangement links TRBV15 to TRBJ2-2, with D unresolved. The V and J ends lost 4 bases and 8 bases respectively, with 20 bases between them. CDR3 length: 16 amino acids. Germline loops: CDR1 LNHNV, CDR2 YYDKDF (reference sequence). The CDR3 is CATSTKRALLGGELFF. CDR3 DNA sequence: TGTGCCACCAGCACGAAAAGGGCCCTCTTGGGTGGGGAGCTGTTTTTT.

This clone was seen just once. V is TRBV28 and J is TRBJ2-1, with a possible D match to TRBD2 (6 bases). Looked up from germline, CDR1 is MDHEN and CDR2 is SYDVKM. Trimming pared 1 base from V and 3 bases from J, leaving 22 bases between. The CDR3 consists of 19 residues. The CDR3 nucleotides read TGTGCCAGCAGTTTATTCGACGCCAGAGTAGCGGAACTCTACAATGAGCAGTTCTTC. It translates to CASSLFDARVAELYNEQFF.

In nucleotides, the CDR3 is TGTGCCAGCAGCTTCGTAGGGGAAAGCCTAGCGGGAGGAGAGACCCAGTACTTC. Its translation: CASSFVGESLAGGETQYF. V is TRBV7-9 and J is TRBJ2-5, with 11 bases lining up with TRBD2. The V segment lost 3 bases and the J segment 4 bases; nucleotides outside the gene matches: 13. The CDR3 loop spans 18 amino acids. The germline gives CDR1 SEHNR, CDR2 FQNEAQ (reference sequence).

The rearrangement joins TRBV4-3 to TRBJ1-1; D remains ambiguous. V shed 1 base and J shed 5 bases, with 20 bases lying between them. CDR3 length equals 17 residues. CDR1 is LGHNA and CDR2 is YSLEER in the germline V gene. The CDR3 spells CASSQGLGETKRTEAFF. DNA for the CDR3: TGCGCCAGCAGCCAAGGCCTGGGAGAAACAAAACGAACTGAAGCTTTCTTT.